The TCR beta chain under discussion was sequenced for a study of T-cell memory formation after mild COVID-19. Study-level results: Day 15 to 85 contracting clones showed balanced CD4/CD8; later expanders leaned CD4+.

Germline loops: CDR1 SNHLY, CDR2 FYNNEI. This CDR3 region has 16 residues. V was shortened by 6 bases and J by 0 bases, with 12 bases between the two germline ends. TCRdb fed the 5' RACE reads into MiXCR, producing one record per CDR3 protein. The data contain around 340,000 distinct CDR3 sequences, more than 20% of them singletons. On this clonotype: Its specificity is unknown.

What was sequenced was PBMCs or a T cell subset sorted from them (not recorded which). This TCR was recovered from an adult woman who had mild COVID-19 (a few samples of this study predate the infection). Cell type and time point are not known. The chain joins TRBV2 to TRBJ1-6; D remains unclear. CDR3 nucleotides: TGTGCCAGCAGAATTGACGGAAGCTCCTATAATTCACCCCTCCACTTT. This sequence encodes CASRIDGSSYNSPLHF.